A single sample gave rise to the 12 T cell receptor beta chains below, sequenced in a study of blood T cell repertoires in COVID-19. Data came from immunoSEQ multiplex PCR; TCRdb stores just in-frame clones and leaves some out. The sample lists about 230,000 clones; about 84% were seen once. The sequenced material came from PBMCs or T cells enriched from blood (not recorded which). The source of these receptors is a man between 60 and 75 years old who had recovered from COVID-19.

This clone was observed a handful of times. V gene TRBV19 combines with J gene TRBJ1-5, with D possibly being TRBD1 (6 bases). Germline V gives CDR1 LNHDA, CDR2 SQIVND (reference sequence). V lost 2 bases and J lost 5, with 10 bases in between. This CDR3 region has 14 residues. The CDR3 sequence is CASSIRGAYQPQHF. CDR3 in DNA: TGTGCCAGTAGTATACGGGGGGCGTATCAGCCCCAGCATTTT.

This chain links TRBV19 with TRBJ2-7; 7 bases match TRBD2. The CDR3 is 15 residues long. The germline CDR1 and CDR2 sequences are LNHDA and SQIVND (reference sequence). V shed 4 bases and J 0 bases; nucleotides not matched to a gene: 6. The CDR3 region is CASSTSGLSSYEQYF. CDR3 DNA: TGTGCCAGTAGTACTTCGGGACTAAGCTCCTACGAGCAGTACTTC.

The rearrangement joins TRBV3-1 (or the pseudogene TRBV3-2) to TRBJ2-7; perhaps TRBD2 as D (6 bases). The CDR3 length is 15 residues. Germline loops: CDR1 LGHDT, CDR2 YNNKEL (reference sequence). With 3 bases removed from V and 3 bases from J, the gap between germline ends came to 15 bases. For the CDR3, the DNA is TGTGCCAGCAGCCAGATGGGACTGACCAACTACGAGCAGTACTTC. It specifies CASSQMGLTNYEQYF.

This chain joins TRBV29-1 and TRBJ1-2; D is uncertain. The CDR3 consists of 11 residues. Germline values: CDR1 SQVTM, CDR2 ANQGSEA. V was pared by 7 bases and J by 8 bases, with 14 bases between. This chain's CDR3 is CSASHYEGYTF. The CDR3 nucleotides read TGCAGCGCTAGCCATTATGAGGGCTACACCTTC.

The chain combines TRBV9 with TRBJ2-7; the D gene is possibly TRBD1 (5 bases). This CDR3 has 14 amino acids. The V end was cut by 1 base, the J end by 5 bases, with 13 bases between. CDR1 SGDLS and CDR2 YYNGEE come from the germline V gene. The CDR3: CASSVLTQANEQYF. The DNA of the CDR3 is TGTGCCAGCAGCGTATTAACACAGGCTAACGAGCAGTACTTC.

The chain is built from TRBV5-1 and TRBJ2-3, with 7 bases that match TRBD1. Germline V gives CDR1 SGHRS, CDR2 YFSETQ. There are 15 residues in the CDR3. Unmatched junction bases numbered 14, after V lost 6 bases and J lost 7 bases. The CDR3 DNA reads TGCGCCAGCACCTCGGACAGGAGTGAATCCAATACGCAGTATTTT. Its protein product is CASTSDRSESNTQYF. The complete variable domain, with remaining parts taken from reference TRBV5-1 and TRBJ2-3, reads KAGVTQTPRYLIKTRGQQVTLSCSPISGHRSVSWYQQTPGQGLQFLFEYFSETQRNKGNFPGRFSGRQFSNSRSEMNVSTLELGDSALYLCASTSDRSESNTQYFGPGTRLTVL.

This clone was detected only once. The chain combines TRBV27 with TRBJ2-1, with D possibly matching TRBD2 (5 bases). The CDR3 has 13 amino acids. The germline V gene encodes CDR1 MNHEY and CDR2 SMNVEV (reference sequence). The V gene lost 3 bases and the J gene lost 10 bases, with 13 bases spanning the gap. The CDR3 region has the DNA TGTGCCAGCAGTTTTGAGGGCTCGGGCGAGCAGTTCTTC. Protein product: CASSFEGSGEQFF.

The chain is built from TRBV12-3 or TRBV12-4 and TRBJ1-6, with 8 bases fitting TRBD1. The CDR3 is 13 residues long. J gave up 11 bases and V 4 bases, and 4 bases lay outside the gene matches. Written as DNA, the CDR3 is TGTGCCAGCAGTTGGGACAGGCAGACACCCCTCCACTTT. Encoded protein: CASSWDRQTPLHF.

V usage is TRBV6-5 and J usage is TRBJ1-1, with a weak D call TRBD1 (6 bases). Germline V gene sequence: CDR1 MNHEY, CDR2 SVGAGI. V was trimmed by 5 bases and J by 1 base, leaving 8 bases between them. This CDR3 region has 13 residues. In DNA form, the CDR3 reads TGTGCCAGCAGTCGGGACACGAACACTGAAGCTTTCTTT. It encodes CASSRDTNTEAFF.

The chain has TRBV5-1 and TRBJ2-2; 8 bases map to TRBD1. CDR1 is SGHRS, CDR2 YFSETQ, per germline. The CDR3 loop spans 15 amino acids. The J segment lost 2 bases and the V segment lost 4 bases, leaving 4 bases of the junction unmatched. The CDR3 nucleotides read TGCGCCAGCAGCCAACAGGGGGTTAACACCGGGGAGCTGTTTTTT. Amino acid sequence: CASSQQGVNTGELFF. The entire variable domain, with the rest obtained from reference TRBV5-1 and TRBJ2-2, is as follows: KAGVTQTPRYLIKTRGQQVTLSCSPISGHRSVSWYQQTPGQGLQFLFEYFSETQRNKGNFPGRFSGRQFSNSRSEMNVSTLELGDSALYLCASSQQGVNTGELFFGEGSRLTVL.

The chain has TRBV30 and TRBJ1-4, with 12 bases that match TRBD1. V shed 1 base and J 8 bases; nucleotides not matched to a gene: 8. Germline CDR1 reads GTSNPN; CDR2 reads SVGIG (reference sequence). This CDR3 is 16 amino acids long. CDR3 residues: CAWSDPGQGAREKLFF. In DNA, the CDR3 is TGTGCCTGGAGTGATCCGGGACAGGGGGCGCGAGAAAAACTGTTTTTT.

The V gene is TRBV5-6, the J gene TRBJ1-5, with a tentative D call TRBD1 (6 bases). This CDR3 has 16 residues. The ends were cut back, 1 base at V and 2 bases at J, with 13 bases in the middle. The germline gives CDR1 SGHDT, CDR2 YYEEEE. For the CDR3, the DNA is TGTGCCAGCAGCTTGTGGCAGGGGTGGGGCAATCAGCCCCAGCATTTT. The encoded protein is CASSLWQGWGNQPQHF.